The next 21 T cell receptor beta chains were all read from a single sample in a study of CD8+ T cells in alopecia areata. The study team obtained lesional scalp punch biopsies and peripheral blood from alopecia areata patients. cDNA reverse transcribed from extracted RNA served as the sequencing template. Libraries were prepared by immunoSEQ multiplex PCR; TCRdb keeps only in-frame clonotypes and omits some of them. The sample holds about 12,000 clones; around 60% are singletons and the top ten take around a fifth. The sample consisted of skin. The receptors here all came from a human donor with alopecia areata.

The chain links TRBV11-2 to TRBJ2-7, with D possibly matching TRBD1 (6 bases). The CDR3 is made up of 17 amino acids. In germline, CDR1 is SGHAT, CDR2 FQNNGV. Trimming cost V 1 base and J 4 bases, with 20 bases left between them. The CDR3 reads CASSLVPFAGVLYEQYF. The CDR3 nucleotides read TGTGCCAGCAGCTTAGTACCCTTTGCAGGGGTATTGTACGAGCAGTACTTC.

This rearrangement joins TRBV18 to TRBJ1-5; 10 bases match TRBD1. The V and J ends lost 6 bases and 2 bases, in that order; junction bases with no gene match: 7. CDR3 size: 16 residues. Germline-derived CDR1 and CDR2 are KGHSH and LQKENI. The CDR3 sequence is CASSPPGTGGNQPQHF. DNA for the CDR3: TGTGCCAGCTCGCCTCCCGGGACAGGGGGCAATCAGCCCCAGCATTTT.

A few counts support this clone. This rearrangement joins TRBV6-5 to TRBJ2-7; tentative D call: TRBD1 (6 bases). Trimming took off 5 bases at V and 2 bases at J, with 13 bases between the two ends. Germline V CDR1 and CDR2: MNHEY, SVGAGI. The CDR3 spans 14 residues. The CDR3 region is CASSPSGTPYEQYF. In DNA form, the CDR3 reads TGTGCCAGCAGTCCCTCCGGGACACCCTACGAGCAGTACTTC.

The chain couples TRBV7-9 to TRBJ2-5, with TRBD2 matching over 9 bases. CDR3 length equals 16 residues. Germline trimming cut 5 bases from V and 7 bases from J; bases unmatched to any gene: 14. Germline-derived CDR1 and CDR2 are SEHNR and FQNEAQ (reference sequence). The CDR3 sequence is CASSRAGREGRGTQYF. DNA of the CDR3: TGTGCCAGCAGCAGAGCGGGGCGGGAGGGCCGTGGGACCCAGTACTTC.

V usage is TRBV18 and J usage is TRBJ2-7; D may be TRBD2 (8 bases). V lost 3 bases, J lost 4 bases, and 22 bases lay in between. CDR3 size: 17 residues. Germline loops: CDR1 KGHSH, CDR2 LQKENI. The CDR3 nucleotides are TGTGCCAGCTCACCCCCGGCGGTGAGCGGGGGACAGTACGAGCAGTACTTC. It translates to CASSPPAVSGGQYEQYF.

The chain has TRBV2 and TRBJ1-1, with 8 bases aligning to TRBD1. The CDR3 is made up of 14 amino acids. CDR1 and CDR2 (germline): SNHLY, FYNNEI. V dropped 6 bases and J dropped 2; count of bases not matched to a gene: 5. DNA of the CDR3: TGTGCCAGCAGACGGACAGGGAACAACACTGAAGCTTTCTTT. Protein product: CASRRTGNNTEAFF.

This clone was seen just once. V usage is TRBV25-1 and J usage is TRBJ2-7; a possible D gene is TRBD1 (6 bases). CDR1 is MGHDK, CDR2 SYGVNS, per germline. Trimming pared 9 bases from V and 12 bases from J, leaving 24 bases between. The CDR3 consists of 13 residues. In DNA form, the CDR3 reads TGTGCCAGTCCCGGGACACCCGCGACGAACGGGTACTTC. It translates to CASPGTPATNGYF.

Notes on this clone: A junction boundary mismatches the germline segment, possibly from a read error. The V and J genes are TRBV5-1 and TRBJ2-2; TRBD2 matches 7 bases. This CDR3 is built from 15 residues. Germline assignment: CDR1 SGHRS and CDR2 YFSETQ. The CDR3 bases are TGCGCCAGCAGACCGGGAGCGGGAAACACCGAGGAGCTGTTTTTT. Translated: CASRPGAGNTEELFF.

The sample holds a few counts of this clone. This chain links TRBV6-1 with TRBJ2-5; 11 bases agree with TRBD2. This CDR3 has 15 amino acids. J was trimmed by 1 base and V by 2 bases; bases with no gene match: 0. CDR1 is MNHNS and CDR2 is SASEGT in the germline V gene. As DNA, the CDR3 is TGTGCCAGCAGTGAAACTAGCGGGAGCCAAGAGACCCAGTACTTC. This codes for CASSETSGSQETQYF.

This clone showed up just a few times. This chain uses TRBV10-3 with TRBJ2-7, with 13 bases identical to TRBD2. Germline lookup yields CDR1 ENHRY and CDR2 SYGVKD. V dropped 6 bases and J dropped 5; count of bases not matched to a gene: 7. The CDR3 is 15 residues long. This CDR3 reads CAIRKGTSGIHEQYF. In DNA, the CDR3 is TGTGCCATCAGAAAAGGGACTAGCGGGATACACGAGCAGTACTTC.

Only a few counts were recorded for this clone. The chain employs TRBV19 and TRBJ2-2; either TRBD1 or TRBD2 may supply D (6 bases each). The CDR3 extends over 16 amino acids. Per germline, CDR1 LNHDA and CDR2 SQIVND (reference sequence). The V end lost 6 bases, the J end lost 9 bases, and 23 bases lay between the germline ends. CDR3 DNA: TGTGCCAGTAGCCGGGGAAAGGGGGGATTGTATCGGGAGCTGTTTTTT. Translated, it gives CASSRGKGGLYRELFF.

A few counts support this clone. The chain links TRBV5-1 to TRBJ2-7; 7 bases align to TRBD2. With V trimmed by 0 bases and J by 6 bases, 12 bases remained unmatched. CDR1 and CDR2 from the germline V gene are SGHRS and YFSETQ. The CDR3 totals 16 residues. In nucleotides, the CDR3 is TGCGCCAGCAGCTTGGCCCTAGCGGAGACGCTCTTCGAGCAGTACTTC. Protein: CASSLALAETLFEQYF.

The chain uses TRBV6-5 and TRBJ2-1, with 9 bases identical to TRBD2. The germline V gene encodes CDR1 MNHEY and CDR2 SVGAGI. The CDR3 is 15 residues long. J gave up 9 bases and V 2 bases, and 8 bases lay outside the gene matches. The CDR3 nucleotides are TGTGCCAGCAGTTACGCCCGACTAGCGGACGGTGAGCAGTTCTTC. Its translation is CASSYARLADGEQFF.

The CDR3 region has the DNA TGTGCCAGCATTAGACTAGGTGGCAATGAGCAGTTCTTC. Translating gives CASIRLGGNEQFF. V gene TRBV6-1 combines with J gene TRBJ2-1; a weak D match, TRBD2 (6 bases). CDR1 and CDR2 from the germline V gene are MNHNS and SASEGT. The CDR3 contains 13 residues. V gave up 7 bases and J gave up 6 bases, with 13 bases separating them.

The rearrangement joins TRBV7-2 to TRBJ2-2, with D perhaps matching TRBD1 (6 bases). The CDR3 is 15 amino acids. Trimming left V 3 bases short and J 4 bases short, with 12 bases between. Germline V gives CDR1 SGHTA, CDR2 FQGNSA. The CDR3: CASSFTTGLTGELFF. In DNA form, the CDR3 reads TGTGCCAGCAGCTTTACAACAGGGCTCACCGGGGAGCTGTTTTTT.

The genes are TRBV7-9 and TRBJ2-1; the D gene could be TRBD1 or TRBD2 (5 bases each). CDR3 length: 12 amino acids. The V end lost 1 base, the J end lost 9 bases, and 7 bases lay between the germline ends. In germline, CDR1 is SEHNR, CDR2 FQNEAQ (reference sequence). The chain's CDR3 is CASSLGGFEQFF. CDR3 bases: TGTGCCAGCAGCTTAGGGGGGTTTGAGCAGTTCTTC.

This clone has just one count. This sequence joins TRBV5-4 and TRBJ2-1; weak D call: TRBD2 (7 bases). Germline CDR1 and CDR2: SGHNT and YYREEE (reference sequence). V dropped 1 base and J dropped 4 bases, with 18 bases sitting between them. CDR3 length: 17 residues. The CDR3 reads CASSLRPGGASYNEQFF. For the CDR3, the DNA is TGTGCCAGCAGCTTGAGGCCGGGGGGCGCATCATACAATGAGCAGTTCTTC.

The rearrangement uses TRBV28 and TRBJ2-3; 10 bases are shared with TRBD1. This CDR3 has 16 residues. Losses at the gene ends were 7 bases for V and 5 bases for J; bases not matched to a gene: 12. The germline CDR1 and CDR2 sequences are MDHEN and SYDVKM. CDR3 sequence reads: CASNPPGQGIQDTQYF. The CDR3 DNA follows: TGTGCCAGCAACCCCCCGGGACAGGGGATACAAGATACGCAGTATTTT.

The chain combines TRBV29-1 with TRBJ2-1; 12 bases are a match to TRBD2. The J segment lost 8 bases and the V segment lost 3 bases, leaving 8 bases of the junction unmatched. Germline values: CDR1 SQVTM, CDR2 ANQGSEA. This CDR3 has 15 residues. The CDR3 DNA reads TGCAGCGTTGAGGTTCTAGCGGGAGGGCGAGATGAGCAGTTCTTC. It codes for CSVEVLAGGRDEQFF.

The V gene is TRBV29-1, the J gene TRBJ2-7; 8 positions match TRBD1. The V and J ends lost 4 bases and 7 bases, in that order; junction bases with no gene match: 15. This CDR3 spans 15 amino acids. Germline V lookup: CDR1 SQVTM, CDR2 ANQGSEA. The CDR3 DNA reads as TGCAGCGTTGCGCCGCCAGGGGGCATCAGTCGAGAGCAGTACTTC. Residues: CSVAPPGGISREQYF.

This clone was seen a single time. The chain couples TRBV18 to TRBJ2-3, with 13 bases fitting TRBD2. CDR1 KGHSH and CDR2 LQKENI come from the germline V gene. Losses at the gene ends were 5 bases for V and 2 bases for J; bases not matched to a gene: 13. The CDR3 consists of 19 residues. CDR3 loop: CASSSLGLAGLEPTDTQYF. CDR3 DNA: TGTGCCAGCTCATCCTTGGGACTAGCGGGATTGGAGCCCACAGATACGCAGTATTTT.